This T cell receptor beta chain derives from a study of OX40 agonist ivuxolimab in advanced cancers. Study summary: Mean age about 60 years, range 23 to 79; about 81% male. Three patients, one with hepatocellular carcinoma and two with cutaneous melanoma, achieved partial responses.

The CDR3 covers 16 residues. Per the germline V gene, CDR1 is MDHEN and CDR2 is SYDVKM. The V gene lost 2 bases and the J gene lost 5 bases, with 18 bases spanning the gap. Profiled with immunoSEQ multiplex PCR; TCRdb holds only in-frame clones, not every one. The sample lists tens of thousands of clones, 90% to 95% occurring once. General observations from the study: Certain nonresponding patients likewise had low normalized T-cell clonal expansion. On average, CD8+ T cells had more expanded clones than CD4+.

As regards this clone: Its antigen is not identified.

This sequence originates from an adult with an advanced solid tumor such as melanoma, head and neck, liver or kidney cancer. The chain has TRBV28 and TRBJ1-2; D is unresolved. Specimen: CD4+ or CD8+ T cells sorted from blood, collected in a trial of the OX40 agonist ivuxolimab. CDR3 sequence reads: CASSLNPGRFLYGYTF. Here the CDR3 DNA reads TGTGCCAGCAGTTTAAACCCCGGACGGTTCCTTTATGGCTACACCTTC.